This record looks at one T cell receptor (beta chain) sequence and its context. The antigen is undetermined. The sample belongs to a study of T cell responses to AZD1222 COVID-19 vaccine. Study-level findings and limits: There were mostly white British donors and more females than males, and clonal diversity was possibly underestimated.

Here immunoSEQ multiplex PCR was the method, and the copy in TCRdb shows in-frame clones only, minus some. In the table there are 65,000 to 80,000 clones, around 90% of which are singletons. Trimming took off 2 bases at V and 5 bases at J, with 9 bases between the two ends. This CDR3 region has 13 residues. Germline CDR1 MNHEY, CDR2 SMNVEV (reference sequence). This clonotype was sampled from an adult in good health. The starting material was peripheral blood, obtained on day 0 of AZD1222 vaccination. V gene TRBV27 combines with J gene TRBJ1-2; D is unresolved. The DNA of the CDR3 is TGTGCCAGCAGTTTAAAGGATGGGTATGGCTACACCTTC. It encodes CASSLKDGYGYTF.